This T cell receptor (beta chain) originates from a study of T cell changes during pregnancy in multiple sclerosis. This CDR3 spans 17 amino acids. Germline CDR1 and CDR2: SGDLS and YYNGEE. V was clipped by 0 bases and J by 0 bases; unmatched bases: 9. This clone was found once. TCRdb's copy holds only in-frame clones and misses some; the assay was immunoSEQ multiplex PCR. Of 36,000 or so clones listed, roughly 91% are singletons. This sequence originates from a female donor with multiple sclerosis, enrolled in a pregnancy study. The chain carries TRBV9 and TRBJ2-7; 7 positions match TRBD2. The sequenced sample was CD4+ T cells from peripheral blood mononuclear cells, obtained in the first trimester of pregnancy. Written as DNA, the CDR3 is TGTGCCAGCAGCGTAGGGGGGGGACGGCCGAGCTCCTACGAGCAGTACTTC. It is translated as CASSVGGGRPSSYEQYF.